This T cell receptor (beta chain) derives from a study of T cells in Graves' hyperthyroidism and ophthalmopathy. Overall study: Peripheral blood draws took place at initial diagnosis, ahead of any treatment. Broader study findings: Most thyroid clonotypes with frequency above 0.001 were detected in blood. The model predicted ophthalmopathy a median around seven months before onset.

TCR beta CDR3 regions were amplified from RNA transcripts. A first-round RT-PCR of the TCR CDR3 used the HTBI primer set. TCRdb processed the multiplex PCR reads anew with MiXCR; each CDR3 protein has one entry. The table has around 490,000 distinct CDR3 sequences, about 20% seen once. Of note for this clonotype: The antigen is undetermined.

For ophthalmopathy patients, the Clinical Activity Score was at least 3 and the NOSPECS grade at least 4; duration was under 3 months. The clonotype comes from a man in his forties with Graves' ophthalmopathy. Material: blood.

CDR3 amino acids: CSARPAGEYEQYF. The DNA for the CDR3 is TGCAGTGCTAGACCAGCGGGAGAGTACGAGCAGTACTTC. This chain connects TRBV20-1 to TRBJ2-7, with 8 bases that match TRBD2. Germline trimming cut 2 bases from V and 4 bases from J; bases unmatched to any gene: 4. CDR1 and CDR2 from the germline V gene are DFQATT and SNEGSKA (reference sequence). The CDR3 spans 13 residues.